This T cell receptor beta chain was captured in a study of blood T cell repertoires in COVID-19 (dated by TCRdb to 2018 to 2020). Some background on the complete study: The collaborator samples originated in the United States, Italy and Spain and spanned the acute and convalescent phases of COVID-19. The dataset comprised deeply sampled blood TCRbeta repertoires from subjects exposed to, actively infected with, or recovered from COVID-19. Where HLA class I and class II types were available, the types were taken from metadata supplied by the sample provider, not from assay-based typing. Samples were obtained from the ongoing ImmuneRACE study (first 160 participants) and from 1,200 or so subjects provided by 6 global collaborators. The repertoires were made available in a free public database intended to serve as a resource for research on the immune response to SARS-CoV-2. The material from the prospective study consisted of cDNA or gDNA derived from T cells, B-cell-depleted T cells, or PBMCs. Nearly every sample came with metadata listing a de-identified subject ID, COVID-19 status, age in years and sex.

As concerns this clone: It lacks a known antigen. One base away there is no much larger clone; base qualities are not given.

For CDR1 and CDR2, the germline V gene (reference sequence) lists SEHNR and FQNEAQ. A distance of 11 bases separates the germline ends of V and J, which lose 1 base and 5 bases respectively. The CDR3 spans 15 residues, from the cysteine through the phenylalanine. The only DNA kept is the CDR3, 45 bases in frame from the first base. Enrolling through a virtual design, the prospective study's participants ranged in age from about 18 to 89 years and lived across 24 United States geographic areas. Cohort assignment in the prospective study relied on participant-reported clinical history from a screening survey and a study questionnaire. For ImmuneRACE Cohort 3, a participant was defined as recovered based on two consecutive negative NP/OP PCR tests, clearance by a healthcare professional, or resolution of symptoms. Mobile phlebotomists in the prospective study collected whole blood, serum and a nasopharyngeal or oropharyngeal swab from every participant. Prospective study participants could optionally give additional blood draws and questionnaires over a roughly 2-month period. Blood samples from the prospective study were shipped frozen or at room temperature prior to DNA extraction.

TCRbeta CDR3 regions were amplified from genomic DNA by means of the immunoSEQ Assay, a bias-controlled multiplex PCR. Under the source paper's analysis protocol: The number of nucleated cells in each sample was estimated by amplification of reference gene primers within the assay. To quantify the absolute abundance of each unique TCRbeta CDR3 rearrangement, sequence reads were collapsed and filtered. For each sample, productive Simpson clonality was calculated as the square root of Simpson's diversity index across productive rearrangements. TCRdb retrieved this table from immuneACCESS and kept in-frame rearrangements only. Not all clones are present; in checked studies, unresolved V genes account for under half, and no reason is known for the remainder. V and J calls and clone size are given by that table; D and trimming were obtained from the DNA. For this sample there are around 150,000 clones; 70% to 90% appear just once. Approximately 6% of the sample comes from the top ten.

Findings and caveats that apply to the study as a whole: The amount of clinical and demographic metadata varied by source and participant and was provided uncurated.

The sequence derives from a middle-aged man who had recovered from COVID-19. Sequenced: PBMCs or T cells enriched from blood (not recorded which). Here the chain combines TRBV7-9 and TRBJ1-4; the D gene lacks a confident call. This receptor carries the CDR3 CASSLGTGINEKLFF. The DNA reads TGTGCCAGCAGCTTAGGTACGGGGATAAATGAAAAACTGTTTTTT.